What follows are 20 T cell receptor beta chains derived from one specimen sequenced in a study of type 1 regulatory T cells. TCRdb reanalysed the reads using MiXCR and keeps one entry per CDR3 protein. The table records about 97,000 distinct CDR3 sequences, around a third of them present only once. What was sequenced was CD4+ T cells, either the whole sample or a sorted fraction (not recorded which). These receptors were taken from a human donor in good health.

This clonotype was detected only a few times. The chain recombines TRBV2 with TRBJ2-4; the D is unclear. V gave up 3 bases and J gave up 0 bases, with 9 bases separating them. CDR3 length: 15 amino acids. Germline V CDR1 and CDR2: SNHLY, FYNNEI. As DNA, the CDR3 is TGTGCCAGCAGTGATCCAGCCCTAGCCAAAAACATTCAGTACTTC. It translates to CASSDPALAKNIQYF.

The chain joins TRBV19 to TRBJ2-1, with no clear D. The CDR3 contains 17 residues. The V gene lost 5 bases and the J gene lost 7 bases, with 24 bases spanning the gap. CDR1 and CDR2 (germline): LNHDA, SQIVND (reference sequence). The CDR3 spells CASSGYPPVRGANEQFF. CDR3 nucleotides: TGTGCCAGTAGTGGATACCCACCCGTGAGAGGAGCAAATGAGCAGTTCTTC.

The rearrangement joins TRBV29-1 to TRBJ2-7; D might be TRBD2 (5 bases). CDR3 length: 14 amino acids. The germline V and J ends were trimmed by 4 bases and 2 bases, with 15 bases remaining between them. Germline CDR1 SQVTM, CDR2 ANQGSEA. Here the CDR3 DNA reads TGCAGCGTTGTTCCCGGACTGCAGACCTACGAGCAGTACTTC. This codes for CSVVPGLQTYEQYF.

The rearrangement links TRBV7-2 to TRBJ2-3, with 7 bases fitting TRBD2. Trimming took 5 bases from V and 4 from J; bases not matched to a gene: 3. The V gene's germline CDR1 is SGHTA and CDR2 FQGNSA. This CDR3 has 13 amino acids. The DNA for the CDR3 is TGTGCCAGCAGCGCTGCGGGGGCAGATACGCAGTATTTT. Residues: CASSAAGADTQYF.

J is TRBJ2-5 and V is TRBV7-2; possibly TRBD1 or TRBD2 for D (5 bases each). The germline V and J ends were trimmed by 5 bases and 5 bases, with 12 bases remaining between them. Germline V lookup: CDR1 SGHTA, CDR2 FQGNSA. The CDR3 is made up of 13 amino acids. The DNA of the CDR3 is TGTGCCAGCAGCCCAGGGAGTACGGAGACCCAGTACTTC. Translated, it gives CASSPGSTETQYF.

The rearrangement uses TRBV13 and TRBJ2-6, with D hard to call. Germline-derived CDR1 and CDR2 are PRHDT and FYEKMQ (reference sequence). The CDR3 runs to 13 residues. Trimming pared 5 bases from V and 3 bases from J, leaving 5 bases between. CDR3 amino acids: CASSRVGANVLTF. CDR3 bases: TGTGCCAGCAGCAGGGTTGGGGCCAACGTCCTGACTTTC.

CDR3 region: CASTPSGKSNQPQHF. The CDR3 nucleotides are TGTGCCAGCACCCCCAGCGGGAAAAGCAATCAGCCCCAGCATTTT. This chain links TRBV12-3 or TRBV12-4 with TRBJ1-5, with unresolved D. Trimming took off 7 bases at V and 1 base at J, with 14 bases between the two ends. CDR3 size: 15 residues.

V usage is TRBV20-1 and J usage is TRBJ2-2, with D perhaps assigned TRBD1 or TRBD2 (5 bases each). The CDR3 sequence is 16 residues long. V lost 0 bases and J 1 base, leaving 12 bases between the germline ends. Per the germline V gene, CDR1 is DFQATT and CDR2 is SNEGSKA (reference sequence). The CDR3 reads CSARDPGTRNTGELFF. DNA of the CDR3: TGCAGTGCTAGAGATCCCGGGACGCGGAACACCGGGGAGCTGTTTTTT.

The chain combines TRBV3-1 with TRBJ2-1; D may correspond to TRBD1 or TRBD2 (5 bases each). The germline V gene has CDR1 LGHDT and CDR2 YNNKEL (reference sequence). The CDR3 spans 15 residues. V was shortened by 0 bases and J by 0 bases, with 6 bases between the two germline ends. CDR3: CASSQEGVSYNEQFF. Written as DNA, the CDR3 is TGTGCCAGCAGCCAAGAGGGGGTCTCCTACAATGAGCAGTTCTTC.

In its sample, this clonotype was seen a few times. The CDR3 protein is CASSLARQDTDTQYF. The CDR3 DNA follows: TGTGCCAGCAGCTTAGCCCGACAGGACACAGATACGCAGTATTTT. The chain links TRBV7-9 to TRBJ2-3, with D perhaps TRBD1 (6 bases). V lost 0 bases and J lost 2, with 9 bases in between. In germline, CDR1 is SEHNR, CDR2 FQNEAQ (reference sequence). This CDR3 contains 15 residues.

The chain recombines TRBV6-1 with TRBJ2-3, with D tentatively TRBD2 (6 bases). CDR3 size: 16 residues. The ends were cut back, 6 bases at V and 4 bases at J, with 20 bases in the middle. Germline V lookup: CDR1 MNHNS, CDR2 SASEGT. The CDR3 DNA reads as TGTGCCAGCAGGAATCTACCGGGACTGGGGGCAGATACGCAGTATTTT. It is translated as CASRNLPGLGADTQYF.

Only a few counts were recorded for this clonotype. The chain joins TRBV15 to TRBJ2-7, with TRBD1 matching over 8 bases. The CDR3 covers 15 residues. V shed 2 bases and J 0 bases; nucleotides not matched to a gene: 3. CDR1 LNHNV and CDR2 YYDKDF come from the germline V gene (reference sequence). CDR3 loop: CATSRPGTGSYEQYF. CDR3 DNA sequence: TGTGCCACCAGCAGACCCGGGACAGGCTCCTACGAGCAGTACTTC.

This CDR3 is CASRYRDRDHGYTF. CDR3 nucleotides: TGTGCCAGCAGATACCGGGACAGGGATCATGGCTACACCTTC. The V call is TRBV5-4, the J call TRBJ1-2, with 9 bases aligning to TRBD1. Germline lookup yields CDR1 SGHNT and CDR2 YYREEE (reference sequence). This CDR3 contains 14 residues. The V segment lost 5 bases and the J segment 6 bases; nucleotides outside the gene matches: 8.

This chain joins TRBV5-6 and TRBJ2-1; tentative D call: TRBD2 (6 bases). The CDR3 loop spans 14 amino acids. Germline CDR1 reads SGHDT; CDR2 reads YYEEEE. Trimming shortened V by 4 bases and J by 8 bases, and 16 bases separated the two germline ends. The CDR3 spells CASSPRLEFHEQFF. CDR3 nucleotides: TGTGCCAGCAGCCCGAGACTAGAGTTTCATGAGCAGTTCTTC.

The CDR3, as DNA: TGTGCCAGCAGCGGGAGGACAGCGAACACTGAAGCTTTCTTT. Its translation: CASSGRTANTEAFF. This rearrangement joins TRBV7-9 to TRBJ1-1; a possible D gene is TRBD1 (6 bases). Germline V gene lookup returns CDR1 SEHNR and CDR2 FQNEAQ (reference sequence). This CDR3 spans 14 amino acids. Trimming cost V 5 bases and J 1 base, with 11 bases left between them.

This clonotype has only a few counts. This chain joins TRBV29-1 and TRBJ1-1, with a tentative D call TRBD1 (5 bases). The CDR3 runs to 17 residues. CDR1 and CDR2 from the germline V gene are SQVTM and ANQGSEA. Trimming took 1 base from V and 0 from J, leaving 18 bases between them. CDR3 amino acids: CSVEGRGKVRLNTEAFF. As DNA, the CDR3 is TGCAGCGTTGAAGGCCGGGGGAAGGTTCGGCTGAACACTGAAGCTTTCTTT.

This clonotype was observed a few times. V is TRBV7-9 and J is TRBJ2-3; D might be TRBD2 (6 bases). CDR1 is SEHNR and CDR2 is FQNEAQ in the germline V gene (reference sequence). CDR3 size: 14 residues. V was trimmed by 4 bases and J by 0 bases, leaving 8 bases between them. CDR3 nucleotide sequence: TGTGCCAGCAGCTCGCTAGCGAGCACAGATACGCAGTATTTT. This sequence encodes CASSSLASTDTQYF.

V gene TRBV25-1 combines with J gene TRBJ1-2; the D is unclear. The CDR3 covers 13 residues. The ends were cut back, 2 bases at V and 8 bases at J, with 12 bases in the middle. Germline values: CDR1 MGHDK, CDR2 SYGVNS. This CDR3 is CASSEGPPPGYTF. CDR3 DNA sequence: TGTGCCAGCAGTGAAGGGCCCCCCCCGGGCTACACCTTC.

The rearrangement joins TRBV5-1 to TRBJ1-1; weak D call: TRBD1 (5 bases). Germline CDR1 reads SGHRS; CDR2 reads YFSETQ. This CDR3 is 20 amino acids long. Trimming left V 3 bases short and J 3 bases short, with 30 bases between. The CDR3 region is CASSSGLGFRSRGKDTEAFF. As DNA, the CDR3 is TGCGCCAGCAGCTCCGGGCTAGGGTTTCGAAGCCGGGGGAAGGACACTGAAGCTTTCTTT.

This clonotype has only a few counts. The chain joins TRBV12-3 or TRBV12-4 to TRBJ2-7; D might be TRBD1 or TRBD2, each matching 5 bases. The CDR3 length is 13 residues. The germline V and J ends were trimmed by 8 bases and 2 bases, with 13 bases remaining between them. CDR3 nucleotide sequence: TGTGCCAGCCGGGGACCGCGAACCTACGAGCAGTACTTC. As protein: CASRGPRTYEQYF.